One T cell receptor (beta chain) is described in this entry. This record comes from a study of CD4 T cells in relation to SARS-CoV-2 and coronaviruses. The CDR3 spans 15 residues. CDR1 is KGHSH and CDR2 is LQKENI in the germline V gene. Trimming cost V 2 bases and J 5 bases, with 15 bases left between them. Profiling relied on immunoSEQ multiplex PCR, and the TCRdb table lists in-frame clones only, not all of them. This table holds tens of thousands of clones, roughly nine tenths found once. Naive and memory CD4+ T cells were separated from cryopreserved PBMCs. What was sequenced was naive CD4+ T cells from PBMCs. Subset reported: naive CD4+ T cells isolated by negative enrichment. V gene TRBV18 combines with J gene TRBJ1-1, with a possible D match to TRBD1 (5 bases). The TCR originated in an adult with COVID-19. The CDR3 loop is CASSPVEGSGTEAFF. CDR3 nucleotides: TGTGCCAGCTCACCAGTGGAGGGGTCTGGGACTGAAGCTTTCTTT.